This T cell receptor beta chain was captured in a study of CXCR3-negative and CXCR3-positive naive CD8 T cells. Study-level results: TRB CDR3 hydrophobicity was greater in CXCR3-positive naive cells than in CXCR3-negative naive cells.

Per the germline V gene, CDR1 is SGHVS and CDR2 is FNYEAQ. This CDR3 comprises 16 residues. UMI labels and 5' RACE were used to prepare the TRB cDNA libraries. TCRdb reprocessed the 5' RACE reads and keeps a single row for each CDR3 protein, giving no DNA. This sample's table reports approximately 98,000 distinct CDR3 sequences. About this clonotype itself: The antigen is not known.

The source material was naive CXCR3+ CD8+ T cells from blood. Subset: CD45RO-CCR7+CD27+CD95- naive CD8+ T cells expressing CXCR3 (TNR3+). The receptor was derived from a human donor in good health. Some clones in this sample may be carry-over from other donors' samples. The rearrangement links TRBV7-6 to TRBJ2-2; TCRdb calls TRBD1, which cannot be checked without DNA. CDR3 sequence: CASTHRQENDTGELFF.